Following are 5 T cell receptor beta chains from one sample sequenced in a study of T cell repertoires in cytomegalovirus infection. TCRdb passed the reads through MiXCR, listing each CDR3 protein once. The sample includes around 69,000 distinct CDR3 sequences, 20% of them seen just once. No antigen has been assigned to these receptors. The sequenced sample was CD8+ T cells from cultured PBMCs, obtained from culture after CMV antigen stimulation. The receptors here all came from a human donor in good health (CMV status not recorded). Some clones in this sample may be carry-over from other donors' samples.

V is TRBV3-1 and J is TRBJ2-1, with TRBD2 matching 9 bases. CDR3 size: 18 residues. Trimming cost V 2 bases and J 4 bases; bases outside gene matches: 12. Germline CDR1 is LGHDT and CDR2 is YNNKEL (reference sequence). The CDR3 loop is CASSQISTSGGMYNEQFF. The DNA of the CDR3 is TGTGCCAGCAGCCAAATCTCCACGAGCGGGGGGATGTACAATGAGCAGTTCTTC.

J is TRBJ2-1 and V is TRBV11-2; 11 bases are shared with TRBD2. The junction had 4 bases not matched to a gene; V was cut back by 3 bases and J by 3 bases. The CDR3 loop spans 16 amino acids. Germline lookup yields CDR1 SGHAT and CDR2 FQNNGV. This chain's CDR3 is CASSFLAGGFYNEQFF. The CDR3 nucleotides read TGTGCCAGCAGCTTTCTAGCGGGGGGATTCTACAATGAGCAGTTCTTC.

This clonotype was seen more than once but under ten times. This sequence joins TRBV7-7 and TRBJ2-7, with 9 bases lining up with TRBD1. The germline CDR1 and CDR2 sequences are SSHAT and FNYEAQ (reference sequence). V lost 5 bases and J lost 2; bases outside the gene matches: 7. The length of the CDR3 is 15 residues. DNA of the CDR3: TGTGCCAGCAGCAAGGGACAGGGTATTACCTACGAGCAGTACTTC. Translating it yields CASSKGQGITYEQYF.

The table lists this clonotype with a few counts. The chain uses TRBV15 and TRBJ2-5; the D gene could be TRBD1 or TRBD2 (5 bases each). The CDR3 length is 18 residues. V was trimmed by 7 bases and J by 7 bases, leaving 31 bases between them. CDR1 LNHNV and CDR2 YYDKDF come from the germline V gene (reference sequence). The DNA for the CDR3 is TGTGCCACCATCTCTACCCATGACCGGGGACCCCTGGCTGGGACCCAGTACTTC. Residues: CATISTHDRGPLAGTQYF.

The chain joins TRBV12-3 or TRBV12-4 to TRBJ1-4, with D uncertain. The CDR3 totals 14 residues. The V gene lost 2 bases and the J gene lost 8 bases, with 12 bases spanning the gap. In DNA form, the CDR3 reads TGTGCCAGCAGTTTATTTGGGATCGGGGAAAAACTGTTTTTT. Its translation: CASSLFGIGEKLFF.